The clone carrying this TCR beta chain was counted between two and nine times. These data come from a study of blood T cell repertoires in COVID-19. Across the study: Samples taken during acute and convalescent COVID-19 were collected in the United States, Italy and Spain. In each case, the material was cDNA or gDNA derived from T cells, B-cell-depleted T cells, or PBMCs.

Authors' processing steps: For nucleated cells, counts were estimated from reference gene primer amplification. Measured with immunoSEQ multiplex PCR; TCRdb has only the in-frame clones, and not every one. The DNA gave D and trimming, while V, J and clone size come from that table. The table lists roughly 140,000 clones, approximately 89% of them singletons, with 28% in the top ten. This CDR3 comprises 16 residues. Germline lookup yields CDR1 MNHNY and CDR2 SVGAGI (reference sequence). Deletions cut 6 bases from V and 3 bases from J, with 17 bases between. Sample: peripheral blood. The V gene is TRBV6-6, the J gene TRBJ2-2, with D possibly being TRBD2 (5 bases). This TCR was sampled from a human donor in a cohort sampled during active COVID-19. CDR3 sequence reads: CASSTGPRLYTGELFF. The DNA of the CDR3 is TGTGCCAGCAGCACCGGGCCCCGACTATACACCGGGGAGCTGTTTTTT.